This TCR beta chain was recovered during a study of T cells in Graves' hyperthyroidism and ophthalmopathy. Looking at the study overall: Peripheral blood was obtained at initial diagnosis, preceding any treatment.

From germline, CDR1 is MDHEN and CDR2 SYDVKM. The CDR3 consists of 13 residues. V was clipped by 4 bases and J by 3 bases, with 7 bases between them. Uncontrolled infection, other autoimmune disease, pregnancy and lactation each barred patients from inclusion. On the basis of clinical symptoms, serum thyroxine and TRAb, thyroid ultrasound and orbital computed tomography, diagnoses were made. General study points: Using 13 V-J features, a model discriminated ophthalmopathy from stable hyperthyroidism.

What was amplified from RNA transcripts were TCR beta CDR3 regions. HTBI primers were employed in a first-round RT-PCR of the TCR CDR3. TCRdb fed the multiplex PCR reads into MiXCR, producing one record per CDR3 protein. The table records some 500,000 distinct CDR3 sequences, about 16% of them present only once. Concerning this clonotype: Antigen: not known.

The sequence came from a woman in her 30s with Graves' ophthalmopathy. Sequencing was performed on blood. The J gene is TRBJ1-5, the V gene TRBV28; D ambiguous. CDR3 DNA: TGTGCCAGCAGTTGGGTGGACAATCAGCCCCAGCATTTT. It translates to CASSWVDNQPQHF.